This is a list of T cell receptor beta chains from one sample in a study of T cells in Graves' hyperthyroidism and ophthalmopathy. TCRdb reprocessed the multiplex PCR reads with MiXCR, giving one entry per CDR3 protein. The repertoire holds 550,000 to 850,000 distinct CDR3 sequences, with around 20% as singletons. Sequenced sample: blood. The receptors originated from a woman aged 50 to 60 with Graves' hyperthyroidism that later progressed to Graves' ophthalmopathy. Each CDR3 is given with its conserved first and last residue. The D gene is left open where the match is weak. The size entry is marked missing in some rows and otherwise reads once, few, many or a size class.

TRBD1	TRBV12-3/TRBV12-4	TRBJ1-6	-	CASRRGQGFDPLHF	TGTGCCAGCAGGCGGGGACAGGGGTTTGATCCCCTCCACTTT
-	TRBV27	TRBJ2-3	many	CASSLFPSSDTQYF	TGTGCCAGCAGTTTATTTCCTAGCTCAGATACGCAGTATTTT
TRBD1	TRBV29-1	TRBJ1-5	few	CSVEGTGDNQPQHF	TGCAGCGTTGAGGGGACAGGGGACAATCAGCCCCAGCATTTT
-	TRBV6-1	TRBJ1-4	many	CASRRYGQLSEKLFF	TGTGCCAGTAGAAGATATGGACAGCTCTCGGAAAAACTGTTTTTT
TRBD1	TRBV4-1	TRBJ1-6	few	CASSQGTDYDSPLHF	TGCGCCAGCAGCCAGGGGACAGATTACGATTCACCCCTCCACTTT
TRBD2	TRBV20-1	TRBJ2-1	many	CSATGLAGATSSYNEQFF	TGCAGTGCTACCGGACTAGCGGGGGCCACCAGCTCCTACAATGAGCAGTTCTTC
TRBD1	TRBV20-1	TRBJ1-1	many	CSARMWDRANTEAFF	TGCAGTGCTAGAATGTGGGACAGGGCGAACACTGAAGCTTTCTTT
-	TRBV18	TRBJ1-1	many	CASCRGNTEAFF	TGTGCCAGCTGTCGGGGCAACACTGAAGCTTTCTTT
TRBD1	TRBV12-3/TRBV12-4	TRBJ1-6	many	CASSSGQGAYNSPLHF	TGTGCCAGCAGCTCTGGACAGGGGGCCTATAATTCACCCCTCCACTTT
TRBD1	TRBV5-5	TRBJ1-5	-	CASSRDSLPHQPQHF	TGTGCCAGCAGTCGGGACAGTTTGCCCCATCAGCCCCAGCATTTT
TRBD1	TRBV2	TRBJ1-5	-	CASSEGRGPQPQHF	TGTGCCAGCAGTGAGGGCAGGGGGCCTCAGCCCCAGCATTTT